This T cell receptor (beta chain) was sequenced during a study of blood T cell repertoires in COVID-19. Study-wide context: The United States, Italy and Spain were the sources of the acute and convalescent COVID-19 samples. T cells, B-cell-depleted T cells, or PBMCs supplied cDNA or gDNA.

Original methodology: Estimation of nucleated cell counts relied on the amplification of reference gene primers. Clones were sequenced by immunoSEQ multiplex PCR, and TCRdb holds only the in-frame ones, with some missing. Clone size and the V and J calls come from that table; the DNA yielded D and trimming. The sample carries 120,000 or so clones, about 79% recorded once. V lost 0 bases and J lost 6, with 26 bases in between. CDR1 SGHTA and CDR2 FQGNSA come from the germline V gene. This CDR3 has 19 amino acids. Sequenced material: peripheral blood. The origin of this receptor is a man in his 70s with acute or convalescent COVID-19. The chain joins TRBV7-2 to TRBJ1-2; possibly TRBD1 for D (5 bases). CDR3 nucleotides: TGTGCCAGCAGCTTAGCACCGGTTTATCGGCAGGGAAAGTCCAATGGCTACACCTTC. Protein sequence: CASSLAPVYRQGKSNGYTF.